This entry is about one TCR beta chain. The antigen remains unidentified. Germline lookup yields CDR1 LGHNA and CDR2 YSLEER. V shed 3 bases, J shed 4 bases, and the junction held 8 bases outside the gene matches. The CDR3 totals 15 residues. TCRdb keeps only in-frame clones here, not all; method: immunoSEQ multiplex PCR. Among around 370,000 clones, about 91% were seen once, and the ten largest hold about 3.9%. These data belong to a study of Ad26.COV2.S vaccination and SARS-CoV-2 variants. Study observations and caveats: Spike-specific TCR breadth was greater in vaccine than placebo recipients. Non-spike TCR breadth did not differ much between vaccine and placebo recipients. The authors reported substantial breadth in spike-specific CD8+ and CD4+ T cell responses after vaccination. The TCR-based breadth and depth measures might underestimate overall T cell responses.

The source material was peripheral blood, sampled after recovery from COVID-19. This TCR derives from a human donor who had recovered from COVID-19. The V and J genes are TRBV4-3 and TRBJ1-1, with 7 nucleotides matching TRBD1. CDR3 sequence reads: CASSQSTGVGTEAFF. The DNA for the CDR3 is TGCGCCAGCAGCCAGTCTACAGGGGTGGGCACTGAAGCTTTCTTT.